The entry below gives a single TCR beta chain sequence along with its context. The CDR3 contains 12 residues. The germline V gene has CDR1 SEHNR and CDR2 FQNEAQ (reference sequence). The data were taken from a study of blood T cell repertoires in COVID-19. Across the study: The United States, Italy and Spain supplied acute and convalescent COVID-19 samples. Sample material is recorded as cDNA or gDNA derived from T cells, B-cell-depleted T cells, or PBMCs.

Methods used by the authors: The assay estimated nucleated cells by amplifying reference gene primers. Profiling relied on immunoSEQ multiplex PCR, and the TCRdb table lists in-frame clones only, not all of them. V and J calls and clone size follow that table, whereas D and trimming were derived from the DNA. The sample yields over 15,000 clones, 87% seen once. The source is a human donor in a cohort sampled during active COVID-19. The donor label of this sample is uncertain. The sample taken for sequencing was peripheral blood. The chain combines TRBV7-9 with TRBJ1-2; D is possibly TRBD1 (6 bases). CDR3 protein: CALTPGGHGYTF. As DNA, the CDR3 is TGTGCTCTTACCCCCGGGGGGCATGGCTACACCTTC.